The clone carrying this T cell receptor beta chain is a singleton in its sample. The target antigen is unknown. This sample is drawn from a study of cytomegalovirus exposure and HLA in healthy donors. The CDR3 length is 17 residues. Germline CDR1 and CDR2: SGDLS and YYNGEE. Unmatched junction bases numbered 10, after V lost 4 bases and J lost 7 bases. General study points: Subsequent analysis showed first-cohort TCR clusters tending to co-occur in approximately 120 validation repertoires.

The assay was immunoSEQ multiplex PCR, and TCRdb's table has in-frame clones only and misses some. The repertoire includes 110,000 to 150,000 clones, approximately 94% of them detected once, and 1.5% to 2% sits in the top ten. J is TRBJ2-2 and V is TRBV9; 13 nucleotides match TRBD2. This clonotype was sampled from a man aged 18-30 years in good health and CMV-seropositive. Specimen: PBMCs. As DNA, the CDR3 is TGTGCCAGCAGCCAACTACTAGCGGGAGGGCCCGGCGGGGAGCTGTTTTTT. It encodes CASSQLLAGGPGGELFF.